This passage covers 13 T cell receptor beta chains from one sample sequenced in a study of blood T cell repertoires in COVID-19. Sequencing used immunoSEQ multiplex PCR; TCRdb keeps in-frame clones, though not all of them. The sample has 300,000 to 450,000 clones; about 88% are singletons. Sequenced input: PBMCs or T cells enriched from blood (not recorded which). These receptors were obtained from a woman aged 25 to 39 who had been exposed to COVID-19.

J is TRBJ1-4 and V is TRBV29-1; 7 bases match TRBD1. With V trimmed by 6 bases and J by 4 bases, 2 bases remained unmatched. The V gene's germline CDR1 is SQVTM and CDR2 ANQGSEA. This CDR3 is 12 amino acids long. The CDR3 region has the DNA TGCAGCGTGAGGGGGCGTAATGAAAAACTGTTTTTT. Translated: CSVRGRNEKLFF.

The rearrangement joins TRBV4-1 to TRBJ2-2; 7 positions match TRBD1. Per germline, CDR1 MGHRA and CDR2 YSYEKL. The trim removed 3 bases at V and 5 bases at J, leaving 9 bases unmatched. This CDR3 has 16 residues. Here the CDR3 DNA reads TGCGCCAGCAGCCAGGGGTCGACAGGGTGGACCGGGGAGCTGTTTTTT. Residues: CASSQGSTGWTGELFF.

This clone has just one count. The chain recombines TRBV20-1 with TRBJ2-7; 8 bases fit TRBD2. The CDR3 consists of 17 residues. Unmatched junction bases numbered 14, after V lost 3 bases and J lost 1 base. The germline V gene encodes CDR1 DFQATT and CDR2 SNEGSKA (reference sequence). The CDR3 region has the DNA TGCAGTGCTAGTTACGGGAGGGCAGCCGGTAATTCCTACGAGCAGTACTTC. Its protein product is CSASYGRAAGNSYEQYF.

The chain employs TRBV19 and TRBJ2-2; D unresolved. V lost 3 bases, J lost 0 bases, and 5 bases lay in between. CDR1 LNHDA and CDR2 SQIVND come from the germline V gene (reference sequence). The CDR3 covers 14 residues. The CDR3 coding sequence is TGTGCCAGTAGTATGACAACGAACACCGGGGAGCTGTTTTTT. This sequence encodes CASSMTTNTGELFF. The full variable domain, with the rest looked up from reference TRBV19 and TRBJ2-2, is DGGITQSPKYLFRKEGQNVTLSCEQNLNHDAMYWYRQDPGQGLRLIYYSQIVNDFQKGDIAEGYSVSREKKESFPLTVTSAQKNPTAFYLCASSMTTNTGELFFGEGSRLTVL.

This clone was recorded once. In DNA, the CDR3 is TGTGCCAGCAGCCGTTTCATTTCAATTGCCCGACAGGGTGAGGGAGGAGGGACTGATGGCTACACCTTC. It specifies CASSRFISIARQGEGGGTDGYTF. V usage is TRBV7-8 and J usage is TRBJ1-2, with 7 bases fitting TRBD1. The CDR3 length is 23 residues. CDR1 SGHVS and CDR2 FQNEAQ come from the germline V gene. J was trimmed by 6 bases and V by 5 bases; bases with no gene match: 36.

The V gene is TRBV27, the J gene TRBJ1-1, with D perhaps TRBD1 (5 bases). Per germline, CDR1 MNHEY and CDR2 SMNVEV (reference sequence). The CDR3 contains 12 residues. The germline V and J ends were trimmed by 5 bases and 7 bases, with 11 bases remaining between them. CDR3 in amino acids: CASSPMGGEAFF. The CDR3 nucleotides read TGTGCCAGCAGTCCAATGGGGGGTGAAGCTTTCTTT.

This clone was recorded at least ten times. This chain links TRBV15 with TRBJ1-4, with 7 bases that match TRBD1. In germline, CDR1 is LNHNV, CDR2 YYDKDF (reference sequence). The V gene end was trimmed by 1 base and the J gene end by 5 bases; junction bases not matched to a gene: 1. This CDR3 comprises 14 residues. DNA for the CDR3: TGTGCCACCAGCAGAGGACAGGGAAATGAAAAACTGTTTTTT. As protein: CATSRGQGNEKLFF. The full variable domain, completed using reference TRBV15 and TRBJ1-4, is DAMVIQNPRYQVTQFGKPVTLSCSQTLNHNVMYWYQQKSSQAPKLLFHYYDKDFNNEADTPDNFQSRRPNTSFCFLDIRSPGLGDTAMYLCATSRGQGNEKLFFGSGTQLSVL.

CDR3 sequence (DNA): TGTGCCAGCAGATTTAGCGCCTACACCGGGGAGCTGTTTTTT. It codes for CASRFSAYTGELFF. The chain has TRBV7-2 and TRBJ2-2; the D gene is possibly TRBD2 (5 bases). Deletions cut 6 bases from V and 3 bases from J, with 11 bases between. Germline V gene data show CDR1 as SGHTA and CDR2 as FQGNSA. The CDR3 spans 14 residues. The variable domain in full, completed from reference TRBV7-2 and TRBJ2-2, reads GAGVSQSPSNKVTEKGKDVELRCDPISGHTALYWYRQSLGQGLEFLIYFQGNSAPDKSGLPSDRFSAERTGGSVSTLTIQRTQQEDSAVYLCASRFSAYTGELFFGEGSRLTVL.

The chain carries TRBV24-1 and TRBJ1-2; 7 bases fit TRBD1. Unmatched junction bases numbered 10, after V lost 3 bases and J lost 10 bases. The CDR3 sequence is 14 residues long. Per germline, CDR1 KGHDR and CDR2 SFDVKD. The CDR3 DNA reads TGTGCCACCAGTGATAACCGGGACAGCCCTCCCTACACCTTC. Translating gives CATSDNRDSPPYTF.

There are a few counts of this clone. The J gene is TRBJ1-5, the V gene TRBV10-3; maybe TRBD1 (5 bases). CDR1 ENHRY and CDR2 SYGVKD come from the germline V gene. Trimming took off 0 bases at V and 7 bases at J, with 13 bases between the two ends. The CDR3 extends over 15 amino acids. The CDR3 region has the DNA TGTGCCATCAGTGAGTCCGGGGGGGGGTTACAGCCCCAGCATTTT. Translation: CAISESGGGLQPQHF.

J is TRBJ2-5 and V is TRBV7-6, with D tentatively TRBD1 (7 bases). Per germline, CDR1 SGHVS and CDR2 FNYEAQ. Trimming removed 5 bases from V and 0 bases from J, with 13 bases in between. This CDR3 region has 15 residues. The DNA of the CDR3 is TGTGCCAGCAGCGCGGGACAGACTTACCAAGAGACCCAGTACTTC. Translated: CASSAGQTYQETQYF.

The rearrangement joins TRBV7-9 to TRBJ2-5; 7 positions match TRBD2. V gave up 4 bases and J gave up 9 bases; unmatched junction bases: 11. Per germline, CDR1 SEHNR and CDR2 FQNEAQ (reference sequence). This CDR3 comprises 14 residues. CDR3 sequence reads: CASSSTPLAESQYF. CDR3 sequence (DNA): TGTGCCAGCAGCTCGACGCCGCTAGCGGAGTCCCAGTACTTC.

The CDR3 nucleotides are TGTGCCAGCAGCTTAGGATCCACAGCCTGGGAGCAGTACTTC. Translated, it gives CASSLGSTAWEQYF. The chain links TRBV7-9 to TRBJ2-7, with D unclear. Germline values: CDR1 SEHNR, CDR2 FQNEAQ (reference sequence). This CDR3 is 14 amino acids long. V lost 1 base and J lost 7, with 14 bases in between.